A single sample gave rise to the 26 T cell receptor beta chains below, sequenced in a study of cytomegalovirus exposure and HLA in healthy donors. 60 Vbeta and 13 Jbeta primers were used in PCR. Sequenced by immunoSEQ multiplex PCR; TCRdb stores in-frame clones only, minus some. The data show about 83,000 clones, more than 70% seen once. What was sequenced was PBMCs. These receptor sequences come from a man aged 60 to 69 in good health and CMV-seronegative.

V usage is TRBV7-9 and J usage is TRBJ2-3; 11 nucleotides agree with TRBD2. The CDR3 sequence is 16 residues long. The ends lost 5 bases at V and 2 bases at J; junction bases unmatched: 6. The germline V gene encodes CDR1 SEHNR and CDR2 FQNEAQ (reference sequence). In DNA, the CDR3 is TGTGCCAGCAGCCCTACTAGCGGGGGAAACACAGATACGCAGTATTTT. It encodes CASSPTSGGNTDTQYF.

The J gene is TRBJ1-5, the V gene TRBV7-8, with TRBD1 identical over 7 bases. From germline, CDR1 is SGHVS and CDR2 FQNEAQ. Trimming at V came to 5 bases and at J to 0 bases, leaving 4 bases not matched to a gene. This CDR3 has 15 residues. The CDR3 DNA follows: TGTGCCAGCAGCCCCACAGGGGCTAGCAATCAGCCCCAGCATTTT. This codes for CASSPTGASNQPQHF.

V is TRBV5-1 and J is TRBJ2-5; tentative D call: TRBD2 (5 bases). The better agreement between TRBJ2-7 and the DNA end casts doubt on the J call. Germline V gene sequence: CDR1 SGHRS, CDR2 YFSETQ. This CDR3 contains 13 residues. The CDR3 loop reads CASSPYSEYEQYF. CDR3 coding DNA: TGCGCCAGCAGCCCCTATAGCGAGTACGAGCAGTACTTC.

This chain joins TRBV30 and TRBJ2-3; possibly TRBD2 for D (5 bases). The CDR3 covers 16 residues. Between the trimmed V and J ends, which lost 0 bases and 0 bases, there was a span of 13 bases. Germline lookup yields CDR1 GTSNPN and CDR2 SVGIG (reference sequence). Here the CDR3 DNA reads TGTGCCTGGAGTGTACGGTGGAGCGGAAGCACAGATACGCAGTATTTT. Translated: CAWSVRWSGSTDTQYF.

This clone was counted ten times or more. V is TRBV30 and J is TRBJ1-2, with 8 nucleotides matching TRBD1. The V gene's germline CDR1 is GTSNPN and CDR2 SVGIG (reference sequence). V trimming: 8 bases; J trimming: 4 bases; junction bases outside the gene matches: 3. The CDR3 contains 11 residues. The CDR3 DNA reads as TGTGCCCTGACAGGGGCCTATGGCTACACCTTC. This sequence encodes CALTGAYGYTF.

The gene calls are TRBV4-1 and TRBJ1-1, with 8 bases matching TRBD1. Trimming at V came to 2 bases and at J to 0 bases, leaving 2 bases not matched to a gene. The CDR3 consists of 15 residues. The germline gives CDR1 MGHRA, CDR2 YSYEKL. CDR3 protein: CASSQMTGVNTEAFF. CDR3 nucleotides: TGCGCCAGCAGCCAAATGACAGGGGTGAACACTGAAGCTTTCTTT.

This clone was counted between two and nine times. The J gene is TRBJ2-3, the V gene TRBV12-5, with 9 bases matching TRBD1. J gave up 6 bases and V 6 bases, and 7 bases lay outside the gene matches. The V gene's germline CDR1 is LGHNT and CDR2 FRNRAP. The CDR3 extends over 14 amino acids. The CDR3 is CASGRDREWDTQYF. DNA for the CDR3: TGTGCTAGTGGGCGGGACAGGGAGTGGGATACGCAGTATTTT.

The V gene is TRBV10-3, the J gene TRBJ1-1; the D gene is possibly TRBD1 (6 bases). CDR3 length: 16 residues. V lost 3 bases to trimming and J lost 0 bases, with 14 bases between them. Germline-derived CDR1 and CDR2 are ENHRY and SYGVKD. The DNA for the CDR3 is TGTGCCATCAGTGACCAACTGACAGGAATGAACACTGAAGCTTTCTTT. Translating it yields CAISDQLTGMNTEAFF.

This clone was detected a few times. This chain joins TRBV19 and TRBJ2-3, with 14 bases that match TRBD2. This CDR3 has 19 residues. The J segment lost 0 bases and the V segment lost 4 bases, leaving 9 bases of the junction unmatched. The germline gives CDR1 LNHDA, CDR2 SQIVND (reference sequence). The DNA of the CDR3 is TGTGCCAGTAGTAAATGGACTAGCGGGGGGTTACAAAGCACAGATACGCAGTATTTT. This sequence encodes CASSKWTSGGLQSTDTQYF.

The chain joins TRBV19 to TRBJ2-1; D remains unclear. The CDR3 contains 16 residues. Trimming took off 5 bases at V and 4 bases at J, with 18 bases between the two ends. Germline-derived CDR1 and CDR2 are LNHDA and SQIVND (reference sequence). For the CDR3, the DNA is TGTGCCAGTAGTCCCCAGGCCCGCGTATCTTACAATGAGCAGTTCTTC. Translating it yields CASSPQARVSYNEQFF.

This chain joins TRBV18 and TRBJ2-5, with 7 positions matching TRBD1. The junction had 9 bases not matched to a gene; V was cut back by 3 bases and J by 5 bases. From germline, CDR1 is KGHSH and CDR2 LQKENI. The CDR3 consists of 15 residues. Here the CDR3 DNA reads TGTGCCAGCTCACCTATGACAGGGTCACGGGAGACCCAGTACTTC. As protein: CASSPMTGSRETQYF.

This CDR3 reads CASSISGRGLGYTF. The CDR3 nucleotides read TGTGCCAGCAGCATCAGCGGGAGGGGGCTTGGCTACACCTTC. The chain combines TRBV14 with TRBJ1-2; the match to TRBD1 covers 7 bases. V was pared by 5 bases and J by 7 bases, with 10 bases of the junction left unmatched. The CDR3 totals 14 residues. Germline V gene data show CDR1 as SGHDN and CDR2 as FVKESK.

This clone turned up a few times. J is TRBJ2-1 and V is TRBV6-7, with 9 bases that match TRBD1. TRBV6-7 is filed as an ORF, its function uncertain. This CDR3 is 17 amino acids long. The trim removed 3 bases at V and 5 bases at J, leaving 11 bases unmatched. CDR3 residues: CASSYLLRGTGHNEQFF. The CDR3, as DNA: TGTGCCAGCAGTTATCTACTGAGGGGGACAGGGCACAATGAGCAGTTCTTC.

The chain carries TRBV6-5 and TRBJ1-4; D gene unclear. CDR3 size: 13 residues. The V and J ends lost 4 bases and 7 bases respectively, with 10 bases between them. Germline CDR1 reads MNHEY; CDR2 reads SVGAGI. CDR3 DNA sequence: TGTGCCAGCAGTTTTACCACTTTTGAAAAACTGTTTTTT. Its translation: CASSFTTFEKLFF.

The chain is built from TRBV7-9 and TRBJ2-1; 15 nucleotides agree with TRBD2. The germline gives CDR1 SEHNR, CDR2 FQNEAQ (reference sequence). Losses at the gene ends were 6 bases for V and 8 bases for J; bases not matched to a gene: 14. This CDR3 comprises 18 residues. The CDR3 reads CASRPGLAGGRALYEQFF. In nucleotides, the CDR3 is TGTGCCAGCAGGCCGGGACTAGCGGGGGGCCGGGCCCTCTATGAGCAGTTCTTC.

The rearrangement joins TRBV30 to TRBJ1-3, with 7 nucleotides matching TRBD1. Germline CDR1 GTSNPN, CDR2 SVGIG (reference sequence). This CDR3 is 15 amino acids long. J was trimmed by 2 bases and V by 0 bases; bases with no gene match: 4. The DNA of the CDR3 is TGTGCCTGGAGTGTTGGGGGACAGACTGGAAACACCATATATTTT. Its protein is CAWSVGGQTGNTIYF. The whole variable domain, filled in from reference TRBV30 and TRBJ1-3, reads SQTIHQWPATLVQPVGSPLSLECTVEGTSNPNLYWYRQAAGRGLQLLFYSVGIGQISSEVPQNLSASRPQDRQFILSSKKLLLSDSGFYLCAWSVGGQTGNTIYFGEGSWLTVV.

The V and J genes are TRBV27 and TRBJ2-1, with 12 bases aligning to TRBD2. Germline lookup yields CDR1 MNHEY and CDR2 SMNVEV (reference sequence). The CDR3 extends over 16 amino acids. The junction had 5 bases not matched to a gene; V was cut back by 5 bases and J by 3 bases. The CDR3, as DNA: TGTGCCAGCAGTCCAATGACTAGCGGGGGCTACAATGAGCAGTTCTTC. Translated: CASSPMTSGGYNEQFF.

The chain recombines TRBV30 with TRBJ2-5; TRBD2 matches at 7 bases. J gave up 2 bases and V 0 bases, and 6 bases lay outside the gene matches. The germline gives CDR1 GTSNPN, CDR2 SVGIG (reference sequence). The CDR3 spans 15 residues. The CDR3 nucleotides are TGTGCCTGGAGTGTACTATGGGGGGGACAAGAGACCCAGTACTTC. Its translation: CAWSVLWGGQETQYF.

This clone turned up a few times. This chain joins TRBV6-4 and TRBJ1-4; the match to TRBD1 covers 8 bases. Germline CDR1 reads MRHNA; CDR2 reads SNTAGT. The CDR3 length is 14 residues. J lost 10 bases, V lost 6 bases, and 10 bases had no gene match. The CDR3 spells CASRVGQGIGKLFF. CDR3 coding DNA: TGTGCCAGCAGGGTTGGACAGGGTATAGGAAAACTGTTTTTT.

With regard to this clone: The sample carries other DNA sequences with the same CDR3. The genes are TRBV6-1 and TRBJ2-3, with 10 bases matching TRBD2. The germline CDR1 and CDR2 sequences are MNHNS and SASEGT. The CDR3 runs 16 residues. Trimming cost V 2 bases and J 4 bases; bases outside gene matches: 6. This chain's CDR3 is CASSESIAGGPDTQYF. CDR3 nucleotide sequence: TGTGCCAGCAGTGAATCAATAGCGGGGGGACCAGATACGCAGTATTTT.

This chain links TRBV10-3 with TRBJ1-4, with D tentatively TRBD1 (5 bases). Per germline, CDR1 ENHRY and CDR2 SYGVKD. Deletions cut 7 bases from V and 7 bases from J, with 13 bases between. This CDR3 region has 13 residues. CDR3 protein: CAINPGGGEKLFF. The CDR3 DNA is TGTGCCATCAATCCCGGGGGGGGTGAAAAACTGTTTTTT.

This chain connects TRBV19 to TRBJ1-1; D call uncertain. The CDR3 length is 14 residues. Trimming left V 3 bases short and J 1 base short, with 9 bases between. Germline loops: CDR1 LNHDA, CDR2 SQIVND (reference sequence). The chain's CDR3 is CASSISPRNTEAFF. The CDR3 DNA is TGTGCCAGTAGTATTTCTCCCCGGAACACTGAAGCTTTCTTT.

V and J are TRBV6-6 and TRBJ2-5; 8 nucleotides line up with TRBD2. Germline CDR1 MNHNY, CDR2 SVGAGI (reference sequence). This CDR3 region has 16 residues. After removal of 0 bases from V and 4 bases from J, the junction contained 7 bases not matched to a gene. The CDR3 DNA reads TGTGCCAGCAGTTACTCGAGGTCGGGGGGGCGAGAGACCCAGTACTTC. Translating gives CASSYSRSGGRETQYF.

This chain uses TRBV7-6 with TRBJ2-3; TRBD1 is a possible D gene (6 bases). The CDR3 extends over 14 amino acids. V was pared by 1 base and J by 4 bases, with 9 bases between. Germline V CDR1 and CDR2: SGHVS, FNYEAQ. The CDR3 DNA sequence: TGTGCCAGCAGCTTAGGAGGGGGTGCAGATACGCAGTATTTT. This encodes CASSLGGGADTQYF.

This chain joins TRBV29-1 and TRBJ1-1, with 7 positions matching TRBD1. With V trimmed by 6 bases and J by 0 bases, 10 bases remained unmatched. The CDR3 runs 15 residues. Germline values: CDR1 SQVTM, CDR2 ANQGSEA. The CDR3 DNA follows: TGCAGCGTCGGTTTCGGGACAGTAATGAACACTGAAGCTTTCTTT. Translation: CSVGFGTVMNTEAFF.

The chain combines TRBV14 with TRBJ2-7; tentative D call: TRBD2 (5 bases). V gave up 4 bases and J gave up 0 bases, with 13 bases separating them. CDR1 is SGHDN, CDR2 FVKESK, per germline. This CDR3 is 15 amino acids long. CDR3 region: CASSREGLSSYEQYF. The CDR3 coding sequence is TGTGCCAGCAGCCGAGAAGGACTGAGCTCCTACGAGCAGTACTTC.